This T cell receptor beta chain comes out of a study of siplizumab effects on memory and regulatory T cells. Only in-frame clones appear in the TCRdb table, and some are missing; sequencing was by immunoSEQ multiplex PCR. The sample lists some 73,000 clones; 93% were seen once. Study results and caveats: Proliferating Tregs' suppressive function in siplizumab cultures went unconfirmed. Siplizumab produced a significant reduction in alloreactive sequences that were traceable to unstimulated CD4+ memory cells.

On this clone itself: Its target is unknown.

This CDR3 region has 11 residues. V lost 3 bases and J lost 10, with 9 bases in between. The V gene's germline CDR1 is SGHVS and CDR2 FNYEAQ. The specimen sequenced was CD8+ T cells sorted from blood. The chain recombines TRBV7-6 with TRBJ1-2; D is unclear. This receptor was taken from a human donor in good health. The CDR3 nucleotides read TGTGCCAGCAGCTTTGATCATCCCTACACCTTC. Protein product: CASSFDHPYTF.